Following are 4 T cell receptor beta chains from one sample sequenced in a study of metastatic and nonmetastatic thyroid tumors. Every patient underwent thyroid surgery untreated. TCRdb recomputed clones from the PCR reads via MiXCR. This table has over 20,000 clones, about 30% appearing once. The sample comprised blood. The receptors shown here come from a female donor with papillary thyroid cancer or a benign thyroid nodule (not recorded which). Some clones in this sample may be carry-over from other donors' samples.

This clone has ten or more counts. V usage is TRBV4-2 and J usage is TRBJ1-2; a weak D match, TRBD1 (6 bases). The length of the CDR3 is 15 residues. Between the trimmed V and J ends, which lost 4 bases and 0 bases, there was a span of 12 bases. CDR1 and CDR2 from the germline V gene are LGHNA and YNFKEQ. The DNA for the CDR3 is TGTGCCAGCAGCCTCCAGGGGCCAGCTAACTATGGCTACACCTTC. This gives the protein CASSLQGPANYGYTF.

This clone was seen at least ten times. This chain joins TRBV12-3 or TRBV12-4 and TRBJ2-3, with no clear D. V lost 3 bases to trimming and J lost 6 bases, with 7 bases between them. This CDR3 comprises 12 residues. CDR3 nucleotide sequence: TGTGCCAGCAGTTTTAATTCCGATACGCAGTATTTT. It is translated as CASSFNSDTQYF.

This clone was seen only a few times. The rearrangement uses TRBV19 and TRBJ2-7, with 7 bases identical to TRBD1. The CDR3 spans 14 residues. V lost 3 bases, J lost 5 bases, and 7 bases stayed unmatched. The germline V gene has CDR1 LNHDA and CDR2 SQIVND (reference sequence). The CDR3 nucleotides are TGTGCCAGTAGTATGGACAGGTGGGGCCACGAGCAGTACTTC. It specifies CASSMDRWGHEQYF.

In this sample, this clone turned up many times. The V gene is TRBV29-1, the J gene TRBJ1-4; D is uncertain. Germline V gene lookup returns CDR1 SQVTM and CDR2 ANQGSEA. V dropped 6 bases and J dropped 0 bases, with 8 bases sitting between them. The CDR3 runs to 13 residues. The CDR3 DNA sequence: TGCAGCGTGCTAGGGTCAACTAATGAAAAACTGTTTTTT. It translates to CSVLGSTNEKLFF. The whole variable domain, remainder taken from reference TRBV29-1 and TRBJ1-4, is SAVISQKPSRDICQRGTSLTIQCQVDSQVTMMFWYRQQPGQSLTLIATANQGSEATYESGFVIDKFPISRPNLTFSTLTVSNMSPEDSSIYLCSVLGSTNEKLFFGSGTQLSVL.